These 3 T cell receptor beta chains originate from one sample sequenced in a study of T cell responses to AZD1222 COVID-19 vaccine. Only in-frame clones appear in the TCRdb table, and some are missing; sequencing was by immunoSEQ multiplex PCR. The sample records around 180,000 clones, around 88% being singletons. Sequencing was performed on peripheral blood, taken on day 0 of AZD1222 vaccination. The receptor source for this set is an adult in good health.

The V and J genes are TRBV28 and TRBJ2-2; D ambiguous. CDR3 size: 15 residues. The germline V gene has CDR1 MDHEN and CDR2 SYDVKM. V gave up 11 bases and J gave up 0 bases, with 16 bases separating them. The CDR3: CAGYSQTSNTGELFF. The CDR3 nucleotides are TGTGCCGGCTATTCACAAACATCGAACACCGGGGAGCTGTTTTTT.

The chain carries TRBV7-2 and TRBJ2-1; 10 bases match TRBD2. CDR1 SGHTA and CDR2 FQGNSA come from the germline V gene. V shed 5 bases, J shed 9 bases, and the junction held 10 bases outside the gene matches. The CDR3 is 15 residues long. The CDR3 DNA follows: TGTGCCAGCAGCCCTCCAGCGGGGGGGCCGGGTGAGCAGTTCTTC. It yields the protein CASSPPAGGPGEQFF.

This chain joins TRBV10-2 and TRBJ1-5; D is uncertain. CDR3 length: 14 amino acids. Trimming removed 2 bases at V and 5 bases at J, with 10 bases between. Germline V CDR1 and CDR2: WSHSY, SAAADI. CDR3 region: CASSEERVDQPQHF. In nucleotides, the CDR3 is TGCGCCAGCAGTGAGGAGAGGGTAGATCAGCCCCAGCATTTT.